This T cell receptor beta chain derives from a study of vaccination and CD4 T cells after COVID-19. About the research overall: Convalescent donors were composed of six males and four females, of whom two were Hispanic.

V was clipped by 6 bases and J by 7 bases, with 19 bases between them. Germline assignment: CDR1 MDHEN and CDR2 SYDVKM. The CDR3 is 15 residues long. Concerning this clonotype itself: The antigen is unknown.

Findings and limits, study-wide: Spike mono-reactivity held for 304 of 307 vaccine-specific clones in convalescent patients. Only relatively few convalescent patients were studied, and early post-infection timepoints were not analyzed.

Sequenced with the Oncomine TCR Beta short-read assay was DNA taken from cultured CD4+ T cells. The source of extracted genomic DNA was cultured CD4+ T cells. Using its own MiXCR run on the PCR reads, TCRdb lists one record per CDR3 protein. The repertoire holds around 20,000 distinct CDR3 sequences, with 35% to 50% as singletons. Treatment of the sample: roughly 10-day PBMC culture with coronavirus spike peptide pools or control peptides (ViraFEST assay). Source material: CD4+ T cells from blood, cultured in vitro. This chain joins TRBV28 and TRBJ2-1; D is ambiguous. The receptor's source is a human donor who had recovered from COVID-19. CDR3 sequence (DNA): TGTGCCAGCAGCTTCTCTAGGGCAGTCCTAAATGAGCAGTTCTTC. It encodes CASSFSRAVLNEQFF.